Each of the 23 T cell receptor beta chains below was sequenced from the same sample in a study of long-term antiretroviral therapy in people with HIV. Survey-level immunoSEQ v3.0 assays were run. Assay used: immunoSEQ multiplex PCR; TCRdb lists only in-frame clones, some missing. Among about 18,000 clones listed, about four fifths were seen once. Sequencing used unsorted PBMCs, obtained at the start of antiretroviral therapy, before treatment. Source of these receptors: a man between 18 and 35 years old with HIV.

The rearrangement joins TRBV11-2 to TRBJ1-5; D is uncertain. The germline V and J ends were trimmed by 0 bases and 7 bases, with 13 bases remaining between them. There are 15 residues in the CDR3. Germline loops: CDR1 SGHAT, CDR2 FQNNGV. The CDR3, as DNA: TGTGCCAGCAGCTTAGATCCAAGGTCCTCCCAGCCCCAGCATTTT. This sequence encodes CASSLDPRSSQPQHF.

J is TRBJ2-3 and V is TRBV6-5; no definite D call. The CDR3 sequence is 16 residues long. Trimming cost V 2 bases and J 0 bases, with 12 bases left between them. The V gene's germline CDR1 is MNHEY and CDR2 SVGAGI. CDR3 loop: CASSYNWPTSTDTQYF. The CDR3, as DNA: TGTGCCAGCAGTTACAATTGGCCTACTAGCACAGATACGCAGTATTTT.

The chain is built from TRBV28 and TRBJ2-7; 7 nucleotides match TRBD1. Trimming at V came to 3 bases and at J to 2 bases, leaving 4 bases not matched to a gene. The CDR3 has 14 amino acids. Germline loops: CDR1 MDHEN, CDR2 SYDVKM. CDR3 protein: CASSFPGTAYEQYF. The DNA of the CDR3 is TGTGCCAGCAGTTTCCCCGGGACAGCCTACGAGCAGTACTTC.

As DNA, the CDR3 is TGTGCCAGCAGCCAAACAGGGGTCAATTCACCCCTCCACTTT. It is translated as CASSQTGVNSPLHF. The chain carries TRBV13 and TRBJ1-6; TRBD1 agrees at 7 bases. V trimming: 5 bases; J trimming: 7 bases; junction bases outside the gene matches: 5. The CDR3 totals 14 residues. Germline-derived CDR1 and CDR2 are PRHDT and FYEKMQ (reference sequence).

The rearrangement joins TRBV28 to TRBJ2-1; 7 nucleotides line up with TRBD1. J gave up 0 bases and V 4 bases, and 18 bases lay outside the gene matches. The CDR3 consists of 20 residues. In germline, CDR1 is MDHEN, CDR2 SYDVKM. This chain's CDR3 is CASSSTSRDSLSSSYNEQFF. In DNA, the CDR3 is TGTGCCAGCAGTTCAACGTCCCGGGACAGTCTCTCGAGCTCCTACAATGAGCAGTTCTTC.

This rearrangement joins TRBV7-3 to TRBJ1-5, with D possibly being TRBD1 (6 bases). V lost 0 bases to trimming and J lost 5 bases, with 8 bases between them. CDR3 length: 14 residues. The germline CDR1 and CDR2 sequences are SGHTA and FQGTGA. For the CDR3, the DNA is TGTGCCAGCAGCTTAACAGGGGGTGATCAGCCCCAGCATTTT. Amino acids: CASSLTGGDQPQHF.

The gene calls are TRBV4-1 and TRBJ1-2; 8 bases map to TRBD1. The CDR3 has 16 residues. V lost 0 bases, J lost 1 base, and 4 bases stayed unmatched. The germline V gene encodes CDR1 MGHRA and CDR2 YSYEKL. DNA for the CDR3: TGCGCCAGCAGCCAAGATCTCGGACAGGGTAACTATGGCTACACCTTC. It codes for CASSQDLGQGNYGYTF.

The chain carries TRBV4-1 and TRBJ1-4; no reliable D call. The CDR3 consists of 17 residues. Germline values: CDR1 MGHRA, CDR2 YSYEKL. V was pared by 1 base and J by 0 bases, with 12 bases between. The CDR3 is CASSQVSIAATNEKLFF. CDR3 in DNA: TGCGCCAGCAGCCAAGTTTCCATAGCCGCAACTAATGAAAAACTGTTTTTT.

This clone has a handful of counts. This CDR3 is CASSSRRDEDNQPQHF. Here the CDR3 DNA reads TGTGCCAGCAGTTCTCGCAGGGATGAAGACAATCAGCCCCAGCATTTT. J is TRBJ1-5 and V is TRBV13; weak D call: TRBD1 (5 bases). The V gene lost 6 bases and the J gene lost 3 bases, with 18 bases spanning the gap. CDR1 PRHDT and CDR2 FYEKMQ come from the germline V gene (reference sequence). The CDR3 consists of 16 residues.

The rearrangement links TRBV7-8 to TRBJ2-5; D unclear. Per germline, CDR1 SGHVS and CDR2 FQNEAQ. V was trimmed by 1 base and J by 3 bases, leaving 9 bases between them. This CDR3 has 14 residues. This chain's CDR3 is CASSLGGTEETQYF. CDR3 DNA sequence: TGTGCCAGCAGCTTAGGTGGTACTGAAGAGACCCAGTACTTC.

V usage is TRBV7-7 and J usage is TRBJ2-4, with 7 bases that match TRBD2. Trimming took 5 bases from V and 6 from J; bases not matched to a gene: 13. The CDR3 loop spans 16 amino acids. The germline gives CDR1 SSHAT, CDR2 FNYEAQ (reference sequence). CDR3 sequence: CASSVTSVKGGNIQYF. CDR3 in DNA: TGTGCCAGCAGCGTAACTAGCGTCAAGGGTGGAAACATTCAGTACTTC.

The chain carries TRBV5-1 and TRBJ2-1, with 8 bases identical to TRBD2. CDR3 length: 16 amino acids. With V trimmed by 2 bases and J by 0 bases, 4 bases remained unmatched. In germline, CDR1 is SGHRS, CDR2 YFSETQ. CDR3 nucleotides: TGCGCCAGCAGCTTAGCCGGGACTAGCTCCTACAATGAGCAGTTCTTC. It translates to CASSLAGTSSYNEQFF.

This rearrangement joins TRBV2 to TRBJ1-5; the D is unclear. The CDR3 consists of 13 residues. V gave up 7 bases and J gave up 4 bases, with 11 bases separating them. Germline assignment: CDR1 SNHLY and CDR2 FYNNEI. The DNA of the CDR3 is TGTGCCAGCATCCCGGGGTTTAATCAGCCCCAGCATTTT. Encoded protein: CASIPGFNQPQHF.

The CDR3 DNA sequence: TGCAGCGTTGTAGGTCGGGGTTCCTACAATGAGCAGTTCTTC. This translates into CSVVGRGSYNEQFF. The chain couples TRBV29-1 to TRBJ2-1; D is perhaps TRBD2 (5 bases). The CDR3 loop spans 14 amino acids. Looked up from germline, CDR1 is SQVTM and CDR2 is ANQGSEA. V lost 4 bases and J 1 base, leaving 11 bases between the germline ends.

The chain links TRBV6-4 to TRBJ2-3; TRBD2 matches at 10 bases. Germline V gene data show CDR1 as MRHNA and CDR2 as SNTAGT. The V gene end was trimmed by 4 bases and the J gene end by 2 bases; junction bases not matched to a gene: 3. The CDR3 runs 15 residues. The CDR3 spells CASSAGTSDTDTQYF. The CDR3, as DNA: TGTGCCAGCAGTGCCGGGACTAGCGACACAGATACGCAGTATTTT.

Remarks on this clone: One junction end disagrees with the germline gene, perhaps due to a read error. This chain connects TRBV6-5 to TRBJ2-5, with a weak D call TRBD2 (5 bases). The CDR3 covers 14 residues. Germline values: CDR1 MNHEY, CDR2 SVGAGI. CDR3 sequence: CASSYSGLGEAQYF. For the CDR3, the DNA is TGTGCCAGCAGTTACTCGGGGTTGGGAGAGGCCCAGTACTTC.

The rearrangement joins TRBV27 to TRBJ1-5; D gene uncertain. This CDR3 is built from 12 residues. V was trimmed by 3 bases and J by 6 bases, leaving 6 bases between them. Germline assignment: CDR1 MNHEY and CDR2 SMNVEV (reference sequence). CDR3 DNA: TGTGCCAGCAGTTTTTGGGGTCAGCCCCAGCATTTT. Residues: CASSFWGQPQHF.

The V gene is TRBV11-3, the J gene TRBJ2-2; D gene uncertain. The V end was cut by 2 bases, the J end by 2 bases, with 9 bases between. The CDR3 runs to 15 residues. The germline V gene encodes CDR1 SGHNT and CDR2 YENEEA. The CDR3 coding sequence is TGTGCCAGCAGCTTATCGGGTCTTAACACCGGGGAGCTGTTTTTT. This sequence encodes CASSLSGLNTGELFF.

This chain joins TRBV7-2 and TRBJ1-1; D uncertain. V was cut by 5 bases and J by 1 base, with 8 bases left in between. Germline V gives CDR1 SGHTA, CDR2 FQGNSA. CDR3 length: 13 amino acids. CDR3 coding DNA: TGTGCCAGCAGCGGTTCCCCGAACACTGAAGCTTTCTTT. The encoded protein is CASSGSPNTEAFF.

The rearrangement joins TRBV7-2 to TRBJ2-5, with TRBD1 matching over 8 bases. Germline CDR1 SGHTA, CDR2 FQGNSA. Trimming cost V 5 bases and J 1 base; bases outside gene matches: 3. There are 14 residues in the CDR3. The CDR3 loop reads CASSLGQGQETQYF. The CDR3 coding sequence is TGTGCCAGCAGCCTCGGACAGGGCCAAGAGACCCAGTACTTC.

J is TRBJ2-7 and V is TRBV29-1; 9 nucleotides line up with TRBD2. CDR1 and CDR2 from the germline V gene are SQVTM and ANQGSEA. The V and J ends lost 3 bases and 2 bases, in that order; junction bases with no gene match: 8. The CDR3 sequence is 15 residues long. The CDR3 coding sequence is TGCAGCGTTGAGTCGGGTAGCGGGAGCCCCTACGAGCAGTACTTC. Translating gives CSVESGSGSPYEQYF.

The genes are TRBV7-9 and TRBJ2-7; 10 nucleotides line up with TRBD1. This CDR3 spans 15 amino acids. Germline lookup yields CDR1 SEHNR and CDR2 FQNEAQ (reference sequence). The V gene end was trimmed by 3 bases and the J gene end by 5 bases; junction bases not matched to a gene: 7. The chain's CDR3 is CASSFPGTGAHEQYF. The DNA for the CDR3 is TGTGCCAGCAGCTTCCCCGGGACAGGGGCTCACGAGCAGTACTTC.

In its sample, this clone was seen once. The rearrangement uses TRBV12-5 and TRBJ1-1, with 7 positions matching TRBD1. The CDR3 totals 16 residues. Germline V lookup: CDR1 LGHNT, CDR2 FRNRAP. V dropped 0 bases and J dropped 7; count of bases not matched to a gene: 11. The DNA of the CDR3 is TGTGCTAGTGGTTTGGTATTAGGACAGGACCAACTTGAAGCTTTCTTT. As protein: CASGLVLGQDQLEAFF.